Here is one T cell receptor (delta chain) with its context. TCRdb re-processed the RT-PCR reads via CATT. The sample carries around 620 delta-chain clones, around a quarter recorded once. This sample was included in a study of gamma-delta T cells after stem cell transplantation. The sequenced material came from gamma-delta T cells. The TCR originated in a human donor. It is not recorded whose cells these are; they may come from a transplant donor.

In nucleotides, the CDR3 is TGTGCCTGTGACAATCTCCTGGGGGATACGCGGAGCTCCTGGGACACCCGACAGATGTTTTTC. Its protein is CACDNLLGDTRSSWDTRQMFF. The chain recombines TRDV2 with TRDJ3; 12 bases match TRDD3. J lost 0 bases, V lost 2 bases, and 10 bases had no gene match. Germline V gene lookup returns CDR1 GEAIGNYY and CDR2 EKD. The CDR3 loop spans 21 amino acids.